In its sample, the clone carrying this TCR beta chain was seen a few times. This specimen belongs to a study of blood T cell repertoires in COVID-19. Study-level information: Some COVID-19 samples were acute and others convalescent; all came from the United States, Italy and Spain. Sample material is recorded as cDNA or gDNA derived from T cells, B-cell-depleted T cells, or PBMCs.

In the original workflow: Amplification of reference gene primers was used by the study to estimate nucleated cell counts. Method: immunoSEQ multiplex PCR; TCRdb's copy keeps in-frame clones and lacks some. D and trimming were read from the DNA, whereas the V and J calls and clone size are those reported in that table. The sample includes 12,000 to 15,000 clones, around 74% seen only once; the top ten take about an eighth. CDR3 length equals 16 residues. V shed 1 base and J shed 0 bases, with 12 bases lying between them. In germline, CDR1 is KGHSH, CDR2 LQKENI. The sequence was collected from a man aged 55 to 70 with acute or convalescent COVID-19. Sequencing was carried out using peripheral blood. This chain links TRBV18 with TRBJ1-1; D gene unclear. CDR3 amino acids: CASSPLVADLNTEAFF. The CDR3 bases are TGTGCCAGCTCACCACTTGTGGCCGACTTGAACACTGAAGCTTTCTTT.